This TCR beta chain derives from a study of spatial heterogeneity in lung cancer. Each CDR3 protein gets one entry after TCRdb re-called the 5' RACE reads with MiXCR. Here the sample spans hundreds of distinct CDR3 sequences, about a third being singletons. The time point was: sample taken at primary tumor resection. The CDR3 consists of 17 residues. Per germline, CDR1 ENHRY and CDR2 SYGVKD. V was pared by 0 bases and J by 0 bases, with 4 bases of the junction left unmatched. This clonotype is categorized as large. This material consisted of normal lung tissue next to the tumor, taken at surgery. The chain has TRBV10-3 and TRBJ1-4; 7 positions match TRBD1. This TCR was sampled from a male donor with early-stage non-small cell lung cancer. The CDR3 region has the DNA TGTGCCATCAGTGAGTCGGGACAGATTGCAACTAATGAAAAACTGTTTTTT. This encodes CAISESGQIATNEKLFF.